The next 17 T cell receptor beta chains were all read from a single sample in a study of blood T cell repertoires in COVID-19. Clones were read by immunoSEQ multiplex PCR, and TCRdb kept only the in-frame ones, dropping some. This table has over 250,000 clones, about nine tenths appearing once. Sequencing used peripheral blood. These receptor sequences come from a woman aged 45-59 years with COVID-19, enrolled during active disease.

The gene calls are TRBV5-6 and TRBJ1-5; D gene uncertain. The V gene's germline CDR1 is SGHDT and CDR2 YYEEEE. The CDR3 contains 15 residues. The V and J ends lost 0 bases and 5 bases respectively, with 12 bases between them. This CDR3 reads CASSLAQKEDQPQHF. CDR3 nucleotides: TGTGCCAGCAGCTTGGCTCAAAAAGAGGATCAGCCCCAGCATTTT. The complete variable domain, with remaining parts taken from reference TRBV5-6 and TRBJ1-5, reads DAGVTQSPTHLIKTRGQQVTLRCSPKSGHDTVSWYQQALGQGPQFIFQYYEEEERQRGNFPDRFSGHQFPNYSSELNVNALLLGDSALYLCASSLAQKEDQPQHFGDGTRLSIL.

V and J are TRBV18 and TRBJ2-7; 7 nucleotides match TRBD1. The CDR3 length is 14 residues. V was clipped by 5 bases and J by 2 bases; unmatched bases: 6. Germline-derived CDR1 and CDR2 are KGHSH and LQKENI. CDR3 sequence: CASSTTGQTYEQYF. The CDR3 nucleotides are TGTGCCAGCTCAACTACGGGACAGACCTACGAGCAGTACTTC.

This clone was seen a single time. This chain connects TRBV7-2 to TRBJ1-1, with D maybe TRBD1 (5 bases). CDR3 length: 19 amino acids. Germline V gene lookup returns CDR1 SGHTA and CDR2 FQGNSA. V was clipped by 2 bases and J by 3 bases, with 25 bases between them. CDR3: CASSLFVSRVLVRDTEAFF. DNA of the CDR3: TGTGCCAGCAGCTTATTCGTAAGCAGGGTTCTTGTTAGGGACACTGAAGCTTTCTTT. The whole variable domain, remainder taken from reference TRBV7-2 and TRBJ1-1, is GAGVSQSPSNKVTEKGKDVELRCDPISGHTALYWYRQSLGQGLEFLIYFQGNSAPDKSGLPSDRFSAERTGGSVSTLTIQRTQQEDSAVYLCASSLFVSRVLVRDTEAFFGQGTRLTVV.

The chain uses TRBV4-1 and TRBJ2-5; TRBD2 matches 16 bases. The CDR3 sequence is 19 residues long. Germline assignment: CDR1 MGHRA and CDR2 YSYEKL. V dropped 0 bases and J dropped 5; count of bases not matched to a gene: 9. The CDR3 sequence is CASSQDPGTSGGAGETQYF. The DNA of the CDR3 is TGCGCCAGCAGCCAAGATCCCGGGACTAGCGGGGGGGCAGGGGAGACCCAGTACTTC.

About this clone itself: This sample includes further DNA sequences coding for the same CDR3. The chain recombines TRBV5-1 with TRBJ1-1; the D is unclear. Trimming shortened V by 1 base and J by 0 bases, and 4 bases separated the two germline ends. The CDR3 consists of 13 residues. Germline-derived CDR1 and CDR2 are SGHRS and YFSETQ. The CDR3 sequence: CASSLYMNTEAFF. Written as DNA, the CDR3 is TGCGCCAGCAGCTTGTACATGAACACTGAAGCTTTCTTT.

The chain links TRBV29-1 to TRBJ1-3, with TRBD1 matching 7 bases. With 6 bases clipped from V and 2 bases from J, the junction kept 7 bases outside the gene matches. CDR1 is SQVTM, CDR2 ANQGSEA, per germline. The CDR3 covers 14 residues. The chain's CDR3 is CSVAPGTAGNTIYF. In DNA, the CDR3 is TGCAGCGTAGCCCCCGGGACAGCTGGAAACACCATATATTTT.

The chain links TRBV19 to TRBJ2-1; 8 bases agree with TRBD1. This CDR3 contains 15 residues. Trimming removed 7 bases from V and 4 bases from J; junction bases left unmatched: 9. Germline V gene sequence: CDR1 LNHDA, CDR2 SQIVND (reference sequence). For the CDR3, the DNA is TGTGCCAGTACCCCCGGACAGGGAACTTACAATGAGCAGTTCTTC. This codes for CASTPGQGTYNEQFF.

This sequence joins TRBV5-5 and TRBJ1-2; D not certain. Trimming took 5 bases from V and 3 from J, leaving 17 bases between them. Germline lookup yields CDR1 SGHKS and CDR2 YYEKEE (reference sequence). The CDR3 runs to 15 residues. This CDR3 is CASRRHTQTDYGYTF. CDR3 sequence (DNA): TGTGCCAGCAGAAGACACACCCAAACCGACTATGGCTACACCTTC. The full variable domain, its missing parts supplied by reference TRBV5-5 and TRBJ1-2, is DAGVTQSPTHLIKTRGQQVTLRCSPISGHKSVSWYQQVLGQGPQFIFQYYEKEERGRGNFPDRFSARQFPNYSSELNVNALLLGDSALYLCASRRHTQTDYGYTFGSGTRLTVV.

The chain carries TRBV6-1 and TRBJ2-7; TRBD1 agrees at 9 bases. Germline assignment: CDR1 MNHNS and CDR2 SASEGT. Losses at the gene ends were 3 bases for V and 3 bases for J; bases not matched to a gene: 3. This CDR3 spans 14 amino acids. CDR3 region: CASSDNRGHYEQYF. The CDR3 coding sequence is TGTGCCAGCAGTGATAACAGGGGGCACTACGAGCAGTACTTC.

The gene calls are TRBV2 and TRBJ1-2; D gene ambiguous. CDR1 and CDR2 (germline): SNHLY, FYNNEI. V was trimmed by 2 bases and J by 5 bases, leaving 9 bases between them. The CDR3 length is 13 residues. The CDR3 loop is CASSEIGPYGYTF. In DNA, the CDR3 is TGTGCCAGCAGTGAAATTGGGCCTTATGGCTACACCTTC. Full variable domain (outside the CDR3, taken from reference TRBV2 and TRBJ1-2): EPEVTQTPSHQVTQMGQEVILRCVPISNHLYFYWYRQILGQKVEFLVSFYNNEISEKSEIFDDQFSVERPDGSNFTLKIRSTKLEDSAMYFCASSEIGPYGYTFGSGTRLTVV.

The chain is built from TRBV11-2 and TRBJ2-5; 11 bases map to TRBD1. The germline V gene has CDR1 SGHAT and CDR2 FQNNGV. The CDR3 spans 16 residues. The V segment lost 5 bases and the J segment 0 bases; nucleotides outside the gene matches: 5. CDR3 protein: CASSRDRGFHQETQYF. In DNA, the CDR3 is TGTGCCAGCAGCCGGGACAGGGGGTTCCACCAAGAGACCCAGTACTTC.

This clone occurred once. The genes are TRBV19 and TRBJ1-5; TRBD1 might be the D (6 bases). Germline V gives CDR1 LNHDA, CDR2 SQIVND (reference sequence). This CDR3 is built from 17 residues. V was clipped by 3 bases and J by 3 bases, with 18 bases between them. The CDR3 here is CASSILGAGVVNQPQHF. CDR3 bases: TGTGCCAGTAGTATCCTCGGTGCAGGGGTGGTCAATCAGCCCCAGCATTTT. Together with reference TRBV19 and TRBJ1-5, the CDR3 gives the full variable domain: DGGITQSPKYLFRKEGQNVTLSCEQNLNHDAMYWYRQDPGQGLRLIYYSQIVNDFQKGDIAEGYSVSREKKESFPLTVTSAQKNPTAFYLCASSILGAGVVNQPQHFGDGTRLSIL.

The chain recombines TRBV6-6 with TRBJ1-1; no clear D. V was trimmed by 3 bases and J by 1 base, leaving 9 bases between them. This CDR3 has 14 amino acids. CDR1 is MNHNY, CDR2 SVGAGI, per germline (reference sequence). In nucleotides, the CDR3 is TGTGCCAGCAGTTATCCCGCAGAGAACACTGAAGCTTTCTTT. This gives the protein CASSYPAENTEAFF.

CDR3 amino acids: CASYPGQLSGRSEQFF. The CDR3 coding sequence is TGCGCCAGCTACCCGGGACAGCTTAGCGGGAGGAGTGAGCAGTTCTTC. This chain uses TRBV5-1 with TRBJ2-1, with 10 bases that match TRBD2. The V and J ends lost 7 bases and 9 bases, in that order; junction bases with no gene match: 16. CDR1 and CDR2 (germline): SGHRS, YFSETQ. The CDR3 has 16 amino acids. The entire variable domain, with the rest obtained from reference TRBV5-1 and TRBJ2-1, is as follows: KAGVTQTPRYLIKTRGQQVTLSCSPISGHRSVSWYQQTPGQGLQFLFEYFSETQRNKGNFPGRFSGRQFSNSRSEMNVSTLELGDSALYLCASYPGQLSGRSEQFFGPGTRLTVL.

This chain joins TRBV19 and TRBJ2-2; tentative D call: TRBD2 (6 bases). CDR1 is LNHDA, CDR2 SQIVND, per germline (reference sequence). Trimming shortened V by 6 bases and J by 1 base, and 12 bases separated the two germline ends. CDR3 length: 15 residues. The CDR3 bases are TGTGCCAGTAGCAGGCTAGCGAAGAACACCGGGGAGCTGTTTTTT. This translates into CASSRLAKNTGELFF.

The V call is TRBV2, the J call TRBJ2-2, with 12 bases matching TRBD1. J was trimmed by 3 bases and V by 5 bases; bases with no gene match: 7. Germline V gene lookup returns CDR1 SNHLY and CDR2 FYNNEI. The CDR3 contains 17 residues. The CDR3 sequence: CASSFGTGGVHTGELFF. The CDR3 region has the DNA TGTGCCAGCAGTTTCGGGACAGGGGGCGTCCACACCGGGGAGCTGTTTTTT.

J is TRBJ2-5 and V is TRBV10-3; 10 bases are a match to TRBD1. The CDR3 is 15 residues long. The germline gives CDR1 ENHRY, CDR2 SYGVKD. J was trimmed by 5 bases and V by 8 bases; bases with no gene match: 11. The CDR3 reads CAIGSGQGSGETQYF. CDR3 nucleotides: TGTGCCATCGGCTCGGGACAGGGGAGCGGGGAGACCCAGTACTTC.